Sequencing of this T cell receptor beta chain was carried out in a study of beta chain features in type 1 diabetes. On this clone itself: Its specificity is unknown.

The study's findings and limits: TCRB CDR3s from Type 1 diabetes patients were moderately but significantly shorter in all four CD4+ subsets. Naive, central memory and Treg TCRB repertoires seemed to resemble each other more closely in patients than they did in healthy donors.

Reverse transcribing all isolated RNA meant expressed TCRB transcripts were sequenced. Average reads for naive, central memory and regulatory T cell samples were roughly 3.5 million. The data were produced by immunoSEQ multiplex PCR, yet TCRdb's version contains in-frame clones alone and is incomplete. The table records a few hundred thousand clones, about 12% of them present only once. The TCR was taken from a woman under 30 with type 1 diabetes. Sample: naive CD4+ T cells from blood.

The CDR3 DNA follows: TGTGCCAGCAGCTTACTTCTCCAAGAGACCCAGTACTTC. Protein: CASSLLLQETQYF. The chain combines TRBV11-2 with TRBJ2-5; D is undetermined. The CDR3 spans 13 residues. Germline CDR1 reads SGHAT; CDR2 reads FQNNGV. V gave up 2 bases and J gave up 1 base, with 5 bases separating them. The variable domain in full, completed from reference TRBV11-2 and TRBJ2-5, reads EAGVAQSPRYKIIEKRQSVAFWCNPISGHATLYWYQQILGQGPKLLIQFQNNGVVDDSQLPKDRFSAERLKGVDSTLKIQPAKLEDSAVYLCASSLLLQETQYFGPGTRLLVL.